The sequence of this T cell receptor beta chain was determined in a study of regulatory T cells in long-lasting Graves disease. For TCR beta, libraries came from iRepertoire HTBI primers and Arm-PCR of CDR3 regions. TCRdb ran MiXCR on the multiplex PCR reads and lists one entry per CDR3 protein. The sample records around 360,000 distinct CDR3 sequences, under 20% being singletons. In this sample, this clonotype turned up a few times. Its antigen is still unknown. Study results and limitations: The number of shared public clonotypes was higher in persistent patients (about 3,000) than new patients (around 960).

This sample's time point: newly diagnosed GD, antithyroid drugs for less than 3 months. PBMC RNA was the source of the TCR library. V was trimmed by 4 bases and J by 1 base, leaving 13 bases between them. CDR1 is SGHDN and CDR2 is FVKESK in the germline V gene. The CDR3 has 15 residues. These data were likewise used in another study, on T cells in Graves' hyperthyroidism and ophthalmopathy. That source adds: Patients showing uncontrolled infection, other autoimmune disease, pregnancy or lactation were ineligible. Diagnostic assessment was based on clinical symptoms, serum thyroxine and TRAb, thyroid ultrasound and orbital computed tomography.

V is TRBV14 and J is TRBJ1-1; no clear D. The material sequenced was peripheral blood mononuclear cells (PBMCs), taken at new diagnosis, from a patient treated with antithyroid drugs. The source is a woman aged 18-35 years with Graves disease. The CDR3 nucleotides read TGTGCCAGCAGCCGCGTCGGACGGCAGAACACTGAAGCTTTCTTT. Translated, it gives CASSRVGRQNTEAFF.